This T cell receptor (beta chain) was documented in a study of T cells in women clearing cervical HPV infection. On the study more broadly: Case blood drawn at lesion detection; control blood after infection cleared. Whole-study results and caveats: CIN3+ cases had significantly higher TCR repertoire richness than controls, but evenness did not differ.

As to this clone: What it binds is unknown. The read ends 3 residues before the CDR3 terminus; that terminus is restored from the germline J gene.

Method: immunoSEQ multiplex PCR; TCRdb's copy keeps in-frame clones and lacks some. In total, the table holds 22,000 or so clones. This CDR3 is built from 13 residues. CDR1 and CDR2 from the germline V gene are SNHLY and FYNNEI. Prevalent HPV16 infections were excluded; only incident single HPV16 infections included. The J gene is TRBJ1-2, the V gene TRBV2; D is ambiguous. Sequencing was carried out using blood buffy coat. The receptor's source is a woman aged 18 to 75 with a cervical HPV16 infection that either progressed to CIN3+ or cleared (not recorded which). CDR3 sequence: CASREDRHEGYTF. The CDR3 DNA, read in part, is TGTGCCAGCAGGGAGGATCGACACGAGGGC. Complete variable domain (other parts from reference TRBV2 and TRBJ1-2): EPEVTQTPSHQVTQMGQEVILRCVPISNHLYFYWYRQILGQKVEFLVSFYNNEISEKSEIFDDQFSVERPDGSNFTLKIRSTKLEDSAMYFCASREDRHEGYTFGSGTRLTVV.